This TCR beta chain was captured by sequencing in a study of glioma-infiltrating T cells after dendritic cell vaccination. General observations from the study: Estimated pretreatment TIL content predicted outcome after dendritic cell vaccination.

The CDR3 spans 14 residues. Germline CDR1 is MDHEN and CDR2 is SYDVKM. Unmatched junction bases numbered 14, after V lost 5 bases and J lost 13 bases. Only patients with spare fresh-frozen tumor and over two years of follow-up were included. Blood PBMC samples: pre-vaccination, two weeks post third vaccination, and at tumor progression. Sequencing used immunoSEQ multiplex PCR; TCRdb keeps in-frame clones, though not all of them. The sample lists around 90,000 clones; around three quarters were seen once. As to this clone: Its specificity is unknown.

The chain is built from TRBV28 and TRBJ2-3; 8 nucleotides align to TRBD2. The receptor's source is a human donor with glioblastoma. The material was blood, obtained before dendritic cell vaccination. The CDR3 sequence: CASSIPGLDGGKYF. The CDR3 DNA reads as TGTGCCAGCAGTATACCGGGACTAGACGGCGGGAAGTATTTT.